Each of the 22 T cell receptor beta chains below was sequenced from the same sample in a study of human T cells and chemical hapten exposure. Each CDR3 protein is one row after TCRdb ran MiXCR on the RACE reads. The data contain tens of thousands of distinct CDR3 sequences, around 9% of them singletons. The sample's time point: patch test 2, 6 weeks after DPC sensitization. Treatment given: therapeutic diphenylcyclopropenone sensitization with weekly scalp DPC. Sequenced here: whole blood, sampled in connection with sensitization to the hapten diphenylcyclopropenone (DPC). The source of these receptors is a woman in her 40s with alopecia areata. Some clones in this sample may be carry-over from other donors' samples.

The sample holds many counts of this clonotype. The chain employs TRBV10-3 and TRBJ1-2, with TRBD1 as a possible D gene (6 bases). Per the germline V gene, CDR1 is ENHRY and CDR2 is SYGVKD. Trimming stripped 7 bases from V and 3 bases from J, with 12 bases between. The CDR3 length is 13 residues. CDR3: CAITDRLDYGYTF. The CDR3, as DNA: TGTGCCATCACTGACAGGTTGGACTATGGCTACACCTTC.

This clonotype was detected only a few times. The chain employs TRBV2 and TRBJ1-5; possible D gene TRBD1, 5 bases. V shed 5 bases and J shed 3 bases, with 14 bases lying between them. Looked up from germline, CDR1 is SNHLY and CDR2 is FYNNEI. The CDR3 is made up of 15 amino acids. The CDR3 reads CASSSQVLNNQPQHF. Here the CDR3 DNA reads TGTGCCAGCAGTTCACAGGTTTTGAACAATCAGCCCCAGCATTTT.

This clonotype was seen ten or more times. The CDR3 reads CASSSNRGGYGYTF. CDR3 DNA sequence: TGTGCCAGCAGTTCAAACAGGGGAGGCTATGGCTACACCTTC. The chain couples TRBV28 to TRBJ1-2, with 7 bases identical to TRBD1. V was pared by 4 bases and J by 4 bases, with 6 bases of the junction left unmatched. The CDR3 has 14 residues. In germline, CDR1 is MDHEN, CDR2 SYDVKM.

This clonotype was found many times. The chain uses TRBV7-9 and TRBJ1-2; D gene unclear. Deletions cut 5 bases from V and 0 bases from J, with 13 bases between. CDR3 size: 15 residues. Germline CDR1 reads SEHNR; CDR2 reads FQNEAQ (reference sequence). The DNA for the CDR3 is TGTGCCAGCAGCGATGGAAAGGGCGCTAACTATGGCTACACCTTC. This codes for CASSDGKGANYGYTF.

About this clonotype: A much larger clone lies one base from this, so it may be a read error. The genes are TRBV12-5 and TRBJ2-1, with 11 positions matching TRBD2. Germline V CDR1 and CDR2: LGHNT, FRNRAP. The CDR3 totals 18 residues. CDR3 bases: TGTGCTAGTGGTTTTACCGGGACTAGCGGTGGGCTTTGGGATGAGCATTTCTTC. Translating gives CASGFTGTSGGLWDEHFF.

This chain uses TRBV7-9 with TRBJ1-6, with D possibly TRBD1 on 6 matching bases. There are 16 residues in the CDR3. V dropped 5 bases and J dropped 10 bases, with 21 bases sitting between them. CDR1 is SEHNR and CDR2 is FQNEAQ in the germline V gene (reference sequence). As DNA, the CDR3 is TGTGCCAGCAGCCGATTCCCACAGGGTGATGGATCACCCCTCCACTTT. Protein: CASSRFPQGDGSPLHF.

This clonotype showed up many times. J is TRBJ2-3 and V is TRBV7-3, with 8 nucleotides matching TRBD2. Looked up from germline, CDR1 is SGHTA and CDR2 is FQGTGA. The CDR3 contains 19 residues. Unmatched junction bases numbered 14, after V lost 2 bases and J lost 1 base. As DNA, the CDR3 is TGTGCCAGCAGCTTAGACCTGTACCGGGCGGGGGGCGGCACAGATACGCAGTATTTT. Amino acids: CASSLDLYRAGGGTDTQYF.

This clonotype showed up many times. CDR3 region: CASSSTVNTEAFF. CDR3 coding DNA: TGTGCCAGCAGCTCGACAGTGAACACTGAAGCTTTCTTT. The genes are TRBV5-6 and TRBJ1-1, with TRBD1 as a possible D gene (5 bases). The CDR3 contains 13 residues. CDR1 SGHDT and CDR2 YYEEEE come from the germline V gene. V was cut by 3 bases and J by 0 bases, with 6 bases left in between.

The rearrangement joins TRBV6-5 to TRBJ1-6; D not certain. In germline, CDR1 is MNHEY, CDR2 SVGAGI. V gave up 5 bases and J gave up 7 bases, with 12 bases separating them. This CDR3 spans 14 amino acids. CDR3 sequence reads: CASSTGFVNSPLHF. The CDR3 coding sequence is TGTGCCAGCAGTACCGGATTCGTAAATTCACCCCTCCACTTT.

This clonotype was counted ten times or more. The chain employs TRBV4-1 and TRBJ2-2, with D possibly called TRBD1 or TRBD2 (6 bases each). CDR1 and CDR2 from the germline V gene are MGHRA and YSYEKL. Trimming removed 2 bases from V and 3 bases from J, with 13 bases in between. The CDR3 contains 16 residues. The CDR3 region is CASSQTRGADTGELFF. DNA for the CDR3: TGCGCCAGCAGCCAAACGAGGGGGGCCGACACCGGGGAGCTGTTTTTT.

This clonotype was seen at least ten times. V gene TRBV5-1 combines with J gene TRBJ1-6; D is undetermined. Germline CDR1 is SGHRS and CDR2 is YFSETQ. Trimming took 2 bases from V and 3 from J, leaving 9 bases between them. This CDR3 comprises 15 residues. CDR3 DNA sequence: TGCGCCAGCAGCTTCCTGACGGACTATAATTCACCCCTCCACTTT. Encoded protein: CASSFLTDYNSPLHF.

This clonotype has a count of ten or more. V and J are TRBV11-2 and TRBJ1-5; 8 bases are a match to TRBD1. The CDR3 runs to 14 residues. Germline-derived CDR1 and CDR2 are SGHAT and FQNNGV. Germline trimming cut 5 bases from V and 10 bases from J; bases unmatched to any gene: 10. CDR3 sequence: CASSRVTGAGPQHF. Here the CDR3 DNA reads TGTGCCAGCAGCCGAGTGACAGGGGCAGGTCCCCAGCATTTT.

In this sample, this clonotype turned up many times. This chain connects TRBV12-3 or TRBV12-4 to TRBJ1-2, with 7 bases matching TRBD1. V lost 4 bases and J lost 8; bases outside the gene matches: 13. This CDR3 has 15 amino acids. The CDR3 DNA reads as TGTGCCAGCAGTTGGACAGGCGTTAAAAGGGACGGCTACACCTTC. Amino acid sequence: CASSWTGVKRDGYTF.

The sample holds many counts of this clonotype. V is TRBV2 and J is TRBJ2-2; unclear D gene. CDR3 length: 13 amino acids. Deletions cut 3 bases from V and 3 bases from J, with 5 bases between. The germline V gene has CDR1 SNHLY and CDR2 FYNNEI. DNA of the CDR3: TGTGCCAGCAGTGACAGTCACACCGGGGAGCTGTTTTTT. It encodes CASSDSHTGELFF.

The sample holds a few counts of this clonotype. This chain uses TRBV7-6 with TRBJ2-2, with D possibly being TRBD1 (6 bases). Trimming removed 6 bases at V and 0 bases at J, with 11 bases between. The CDR3 consists of 15 residues. Germline values: CDR1 SGHVS, CDR2 FNYEAQ. DNA for the CDR3: TGTGCCAGCAGATGGGACATTTCGAACACCGGGGAGCTGTTTTTT. Protein: CASRWDISNTGELFF.

This clonotype came up a few times. V usage is TRBV6-6 and J usage is TRBJ1-5, with D possibly matching TRBD1 (5 bases). The CDR3 loop spans 17 amino acids. Trimming removed 0 bases at V and 1 base at J, with 13 bases between. CDR1 is MNHNY and CDR2 is SVGAGI in the germline V gene (reference sequence). CDR3 residues: CASSYSGQKASNQPQHF. CDR3 DNA sequence: TGTGCCAGCAGTTACTCGGGGCAGAAGGCAAGCAATCAGCCCCAGCATTTT.

This clonotype was counted ten times or more. The V gene is TRBV29-1, the J gene TRBJ1-5, with D perhaps matching TRBD1 (5 bases). Germline V gene data show CDR1 as SQVTM and CDR2 as ANQGSEA. The CDR3 extends over 12 amino acids. Trimming shortened V by 7 bases and J by 5 bases, and 12 bases separated the two germline ends. The CDR3 sequence is CSAAGGDQPQHF. DNA for the CDR3: TGCAGCGCCGCGGGGGGAGATCAGCCCCAGCATTTT.

This clonotype was seen at least ten times. The V and J genes are TRBV5-5 and TRBJ2-3, with D unclear. CDR1 is SGHKS and CDR2 is YYEKEE in the germline V gene (reference sequence). The V gene lost 1 base and the J gene lost 2 bases, with 11 bases spanning the gap. The CDR3 spans 15 residues. DNA of the CDR3: TGTGCCAGCAGCTTGCGGTATGGGTCCACAGATACGCAGTATTTT. Translation: CASSLRYGSTDTQYF.

This clonotype was seen many times. The rearrangement uses TRBV11-3 and TRBJ1-1, with TRBD1 identical over 8 bases. Germline V gene data show CDR1 as SGHNT and CDR2 as YENEEA. The CDR3 spans 15 residues. Trimming removed 5 bases from V and 2 bases from J; junction bases left unmatched: 7. The CDR3 loop reads CASSKTGEGNTEAFF. As DNA, the CDR3 is TGTGCCAGCAGCAAGACAGGGGAAGGTAACACTGAAGCTTTCTTT.

This clonotype showed up many times. This chain connects TRBV14 to TRBJ1-2; possible D gene TRBD1, 6 bases. The CDR3 loop spans 16 amino acids. Trimming shortened V by 1 base and J by 4 bases, and 16 bases separated the two germline ends. CDR1 is SGHDN, CDR2 FVKESK, per germline. In DNA form, the CDR3 reads TGTGCCAGCAGCCAAGTTGCGGGGGCCACGGCCTATGGCTACACCTTC. Amino acid sequence: CASSQVAGATAYGYTF.

This clonotype was seen many times. CDR3 in amino acids: CATLRAGGPAGNTIYF. DNA for the CDR3: TGTGCCACCCTAAGGGCTGGGGGGCCCGCTGGAAACACCATATATTTT. This rearrangement joins TRBV2 to TRBJ1-3; possible D gene TRBD1, 6 bases. V was shortened by 10 bases and J by 2 bases, with 21 bases between the two germline ends. This CDR3 region has 16 residues. Germline V gene lookup returns CDR1 SNHLY and CDR2 FYNNEI.

This clonotype was recorded many times. This chain joins TRBV20-1 and TRBJ2-1, with 8 nucleotides matching TRBD2. The CDR3 covers 12 residues. J lost 10 bases, V lost 2 bases, and 4 bases had no gene match. Germline CDR1 DFQATT, CDR2 SNEGSKA (reference sequence). In DNA form, the CDR3 reads TGCAGTGCTAGACGAACTAGCGGCGAGCAGTTCTTC. This gives the protein CSARRTSGEQFF.